These T cell receptor beta chains were read from a single sample in a study of shared clonotypes between healthy human individuals. Profiling relied on immunoSEQ multiplex PCR, and the TCRdb table lists in-frame clones only, not all of them. The top ten clones hold roughly 16% of a sample with a few hundred thousand clones, roughly 87% of them seen once. Material: memory CD8+ T cells sorted from blood. All receptors derive from a man between 18 and 35 years old in good health. Both conserved end residues are part of each CDR3. A D gene is named only where the DNA matches it firmly. A row's size may be missing; if present it is once, few, many or a size class.

J gene: TRBJ1-4
V gene: TRBV6-5
clone size: .
D gene: .
CDR3 protein: CASRPGGSGYEKLFF
CDR3 DNA: TGTGCCAGCAGACCGGGGGGGAGCGGATATGAAAAACTGTTTTTT

J gene: TRBJ2-7
V gene: TRBV7-7
clone size: .
D gene: .
CDR3 protein: CASSLEQGSEQYF
CDR3 DNA: TGTGCTAGCAGCTTAGAGCAGGGTAGCGAGCAGTACTTC

J gene: TRBJ2-7
V gene: TRBV4-3
clone size: .
D gene: .
CDR3 protein: CASSQDDHSYEQYF
CDR3 DNA: TGCGCCAGCAGCCAAGACGACCACTCCTACGAGCAGTACTTC

J gene: TRBJ2-1
V gene: TRBV7-9
clone size: .
D gene: .
CDR3 protein: CASSPRTGNNEQFF
CDR3 DNA: TGTGCCAGCAGCCCGAGGACTGGGAACAATGAGCAGTTCTTC

J gene: TRBJ1-5
V gene: TRBV30
clone size: once
D gene: .
CDR3 protein: CAWSPAGSQPQHF
CDR3 DNA: TGTGCCTGGAGTCCGGCAGGGAGTCAGCCCCAGCATTTT

J gene: TRBJ1-3
V gene: TRBV19
clone size: .
D gene: .
CDR3 protein: CASTTPGFSGNTIYF
CDR3 DNA: TGTGCCAGTACTACTCCCGGGTTCTCTGGAAACACCATATATTTT

J gene: TRBJ2-7
V gene: TRBV10-3
clone size: .
D gene: .
CDR3 protein: CAISEVPSYEQYF
CDR3 DNA: TGTGCCATCAGTGAGGTCCCCTCCTACGAGCAGTACTTC

J gene: TRBJ2-7
V gene: TRBV5-6
clone size: .
D gene: .
CDR3 protein: CASSLAYGTYEQYF
CDR3 DNA: TGTGCCAGCAGCTTGGCGTACGGGACCTACGAGCAGTACTTC

J gene: TRBJ2-2
V gene: TRBV21-1
clone size: .
D gene: .
CDR3 protein: CASSPPDRGVTGELFF
CDR3 DNA: TGTGCCAGCAGCCCCCCCGACAGGGGAGTCACCGGGGAGCTGTTTTTT

J gene: TRBJ2-3
V gene: TRBV4-1
clone size: .
D gene: .
CDR3 protein: CASSPESTDTQYF
CDR3 DNA: TGCGCCAGCAGCCCTGAGAGCACAGATACGCAGTATTTT

J gene: TRBJ2-3
V gene: TRBV27
clone size: few
D gene: .
CDR3 protein: CASSLGRGADTQYF
CDR3 DNA: TGTGCCAGCAGTTTAGGGAGGGGGGCAGATACGCAGTATTTT

J gene: TRBJ1-1
V gene: TRBV19
clone size: .
D gene: .
CDR3 protein: CASSMTGIVNTEAFF
CDR3 DNA: TGTGCCAGTAGTATGACAGGTATTGTGAACACTGAAGCTTTCTTT

J gene: TRBJ2-7
V gene: TRBV27
clone size: .
D gene: .
CDR3 protein: CASSLRGGIYEQYF
CDR3 DNA: TGTGCCAGCAGTTTAAGGGGGGGGATCTACGAGCAGTACTTC

J gene: TRBJ2-3
V gene: TRBV6-5
clone size: .
D gene: .
CDR3 protein: CASSYSGPFADTQYF
CDR3 DNA: TGTGCCAGCAGTTACTCGGGTCCTTTCGCAGATACGCAGTATTTT

J gene: TRBJ1-3
V gene: TRBV9
clone size: .
D gene: .
CDR3 protein: CASSPELEPQPRNTIYF
CDR3 DNA: TGTGCCAGCAGCCCGGAGTTGGAACCTCAACCGAGAAACACCATATATTTT

J gene: TRBJ2-1
V gene: TRBV30
clone size: .
D gene: .
CDR3 protein: CACGSYNEQFF
CDR3 DNA: TGTGCCTGCGGCAGCTACAATGAGCAGTTCTTC

J gene: TRBJ2-4
V gene: TRBV2
clone size: .
D gene: .
CDR3 protein: CASSEVGRLAKNIQYF
CDR3 DNA: TGTGCCAGCAGTGAAGTGGGCAGGTTAGCCAAAAACATTCAGTACTTC

J gene: TRBJ2-1
V gene: TRBV28
clone size: .
D gene: .
CDR3 protein: CASRPAGVLDSFNEQFF
CDR3 DNA: TGTGCCAGCAGACCTGCAGGGGTACTTGACTCCTTCAATGAGCAGTTCTTC

J gene: TRBJ1-2
V gene: TRBV7-2
clone size: .
D gene: .
CDR3 protein: CASSLDPASYGYTF
CDR3 DNA: TGTGCCAGCAGCCTCGACCCCGCATCCTATGGCTACACCTTC

J gene: TRBJ1-2
V gene: TRBV7-2
clone size: .
D gene: .
CDR3 protein: CASSLVKGIHGYTF
CDR3 DNA: TGTGCCAGCAGCTTAGTGAAAGGGATCCATGGCTACACCTTC

J gene: TRBJ2-7
V gene: TRBV29-1
clone size: .
D gene: .
CDR3 protein: CSARTQSYEQYF
CDR3 DNA: TGCAGCGCCCGGACACAATCCTACGAGCAGTACTTC

J gene: TRBJ2-7
V gene: TRBV5-6
clone size: .
D gene: .
CDR3 protein: CASSSLAEQYF
CDR3 DNA: TGTGCCAGCAGCTCCCTAGCGGAGCAGTACTTC

J gene: TRBJ2-2
V gene: TRBV5-6
clone size: .
D gene: .
CDR3 protein: CASSLGNGELFF
CDR3 DNA: TGTGCCAGCAGCTTGGGGAACGGGGAGCTGTTTTTT

J gene: TRBJ1-4
V gene: TRBV25-1
clone size: once
D gene: .
CDR3 protein: CASSETGSGELFF
CDR3 DNA: TGTGCCAGCAGTGAAACAGGGTCGGGTGAACTGTTTTTT

J gene: TRBJ2-3
V gene: TRBV27
clone size: once
D gene: .
CDR3 protein: CASSPSDYTDTQYF
CDR3 DNA: TGTGCCAGCAGTCCGAGCGATTACACAGATACGCAGTATTTT

J gene: TRBJ2-1
V gene: TRBV27
clone size: .
D gene: .
CDR3 protein: CASSLRLHNEQFF
CDR3 DNA: TGTGCCAGCAGTTTACGATTACACAATGAGCAGTTCTTC

J gene: TRBJ2-3
V gene: TRBV25-1
clone size: few
D gene: TRBD2
CDR3 protein: CASSEILGASGRADTQYF
CDR3 DNA: TGTGCCAGCAGTGAAATTCTCGGGGCTAGCGGGAGGGCAGATACGCAGTATTTT

J gene: TRBJ2-3
V gene: TRBV5-6
clone size: .
D gene: .
CDR3 protein: CASSLSWGTVGTDTQYF
CDR3 DNA: TGTGCCAGCAGCTTAAGCTGGGGAACAGTCGGCACAGATACGCAGTATTTT

J gene: TRBJ2-3
V gene: TRBV5-4
clone size: .
D gene: .
CDR3 protein: CASSLEQASTDTQYF
CDR3 DNA: TGTGCCAGCAGCTTAGAGCAAGCTAGCACAGATACGCAGTATTTT

J gene: TRBJ2-5
V gene: TRBV4-2
clone size: .
D gene: TRBD2
CDR3 protein: CASSQDPGLAYETQYF
CDR3 DNA: TGTGCCAGCAGCCAAGACCCGGGACTAGCTTACGAGACCCAGTACTTC

J gene: TRBJ2-6
V gene: TRBV2
clone size: .
D gene: TRBD1
CDR3 protein: CASSTDRSSGANVLTF
CDR3 DNA: TGTGCCAGCAGTACGGACAGGAGCTCTGGGGCCAACGTCCTGACTTTC

J gene: TRBJ2-5
V gene: TRBV4-1
clone size: .
D gene: TRBD2
CDR3 protein: CASSLRGSGRAGETQYF
CDR3 DNA: TGCGCCAGCAGCCTTCGGGGGAGCGGGAGGGCCGGAGAGACCCAGTACTTC

J gene: TRBJ1-2
V gene: TRBV29-1
clone size: many
D gene: TRBD1
CDR3 protein: CSVEGDRGQGGYTF
CDR3 DNA: TGCAGCGTCGAAGGAGACAGGGGACAGGGTGGCTACACCTTC

J gene: TRBJ2-3
V gene: TRBV5-4
clone size: .
D gene: .
CDR3 protein: CAFQAADTQYF
CDR3 DNA: TGTGCCTTCCAGGCGGCAGATACGCAGTATTTT